Presented here are 3 T cell receptor beta chains from one specimen sequenced in a study of blood T cells in healthy people across ages. A sample-barcoded 5' primer and a J-beta primer mix were used in a second PCR of roughly 6 to 12 cycles. TCRdb analysed the 5' RACE reads with MiXCR anew, one entry per CDR3 protein. The sample includes hundreds of thousands of distinct CDR3 sequences, 45% to 50% of them seen just once. The sample taken for sequencing was blood. All receptors derive from a woman in her sixties in good health.

This clonotype was recorded a few times. The chain joins TRBV6-5 to TRBJ2-7; D may be TRBD2 (5 bases). The germline V gene encodes CDR1 MNHEY and CDR2 SVGAGI. The V and J ends lost 2 bases and 7 bases respectively, with 12 bases between them. The CDR3 contains 13 residues. The CDR3 region has the DNA TGTGCCAGCAGTTACCCGTACCCGGGGGAGCAGTACTTC. This translates into CASSYPYPGEQYF.

The V and J genes are TRBV7-8 and TRBJ2-3; tentatively, D is TRBD2 (5 bases). Looked up from germline, CDR1 is SGHVS and CDR2 is FQNEAQ. With 2 bases removed from V and 0 bases from J, the gap between germline ends came to 9 bases. The CDR3 covers 15 residues. The CDR3 sequence is CASSLREGSTDTQYF. The CDR3 coding sequence is TGTGCCAGCAGCTTACGAGAGGGAAGCACAGATACGCAGTATTTT.

This clonotype has a handful of counts. CDR3 protein: CASSEYTGQGNSPLHF. CDR3 DNA sequence: TGTGCCAGCAGTGAATATACGGGACAGGGGAATTCACCCCTCCACTTT. The genes are TRBV25-1 and TRBJ1-6; 10 bases line up with TRBD1. In germline, CDR1 is MGHDK, CDR2 SYGVNS. J lost 7 bases, V lost 0 bases, and 3 bases had no gene match. CDR3 size: 16 residues.